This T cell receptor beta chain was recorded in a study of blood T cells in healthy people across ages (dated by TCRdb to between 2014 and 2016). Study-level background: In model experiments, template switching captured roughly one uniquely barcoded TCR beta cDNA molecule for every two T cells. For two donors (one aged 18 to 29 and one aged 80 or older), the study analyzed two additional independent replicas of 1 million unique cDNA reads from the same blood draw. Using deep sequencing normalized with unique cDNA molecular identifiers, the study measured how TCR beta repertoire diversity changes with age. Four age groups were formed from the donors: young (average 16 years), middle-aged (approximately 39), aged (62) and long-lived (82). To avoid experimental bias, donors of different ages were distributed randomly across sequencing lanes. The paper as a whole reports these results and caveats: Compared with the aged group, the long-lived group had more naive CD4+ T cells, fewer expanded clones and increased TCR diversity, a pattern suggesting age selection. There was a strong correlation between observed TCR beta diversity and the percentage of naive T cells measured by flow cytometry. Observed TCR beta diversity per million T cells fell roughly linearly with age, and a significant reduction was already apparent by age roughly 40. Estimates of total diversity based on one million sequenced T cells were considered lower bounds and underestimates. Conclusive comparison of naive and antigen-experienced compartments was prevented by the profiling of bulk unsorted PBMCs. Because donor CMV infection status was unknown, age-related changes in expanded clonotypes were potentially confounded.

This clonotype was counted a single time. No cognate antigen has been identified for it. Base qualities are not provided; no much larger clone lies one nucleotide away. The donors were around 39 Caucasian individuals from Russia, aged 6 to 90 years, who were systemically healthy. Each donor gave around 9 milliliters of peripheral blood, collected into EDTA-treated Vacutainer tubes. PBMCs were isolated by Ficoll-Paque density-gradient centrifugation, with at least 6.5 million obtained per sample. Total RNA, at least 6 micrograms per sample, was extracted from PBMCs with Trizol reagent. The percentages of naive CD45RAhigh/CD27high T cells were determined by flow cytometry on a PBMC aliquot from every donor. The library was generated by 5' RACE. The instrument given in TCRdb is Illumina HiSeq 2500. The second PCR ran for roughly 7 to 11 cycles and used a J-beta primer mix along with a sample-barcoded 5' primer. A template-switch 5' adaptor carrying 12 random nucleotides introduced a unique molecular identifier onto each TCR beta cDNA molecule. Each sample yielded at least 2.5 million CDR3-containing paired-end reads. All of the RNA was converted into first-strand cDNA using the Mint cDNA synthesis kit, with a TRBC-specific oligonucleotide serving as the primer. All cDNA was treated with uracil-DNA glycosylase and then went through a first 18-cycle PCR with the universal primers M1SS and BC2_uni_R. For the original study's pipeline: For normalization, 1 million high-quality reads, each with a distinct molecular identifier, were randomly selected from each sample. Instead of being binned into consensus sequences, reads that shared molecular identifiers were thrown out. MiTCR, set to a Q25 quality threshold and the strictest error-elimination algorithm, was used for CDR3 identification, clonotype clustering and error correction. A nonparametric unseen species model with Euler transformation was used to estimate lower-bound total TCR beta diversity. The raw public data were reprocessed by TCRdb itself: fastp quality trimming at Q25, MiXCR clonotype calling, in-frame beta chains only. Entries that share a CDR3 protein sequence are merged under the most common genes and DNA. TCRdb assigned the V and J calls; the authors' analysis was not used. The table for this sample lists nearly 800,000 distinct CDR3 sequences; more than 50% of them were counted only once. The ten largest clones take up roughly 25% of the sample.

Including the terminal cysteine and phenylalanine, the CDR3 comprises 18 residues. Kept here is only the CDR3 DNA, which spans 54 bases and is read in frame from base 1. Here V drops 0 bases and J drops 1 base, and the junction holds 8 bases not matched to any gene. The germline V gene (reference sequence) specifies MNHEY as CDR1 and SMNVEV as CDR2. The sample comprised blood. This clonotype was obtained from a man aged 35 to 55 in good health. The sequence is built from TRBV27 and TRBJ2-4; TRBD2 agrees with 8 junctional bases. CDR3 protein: CASSLSGQREYAKNIQYF. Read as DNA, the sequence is TGTGCCAGCAGTTTATCGGGGCAGCGGGAGTATGCCAAAAACATTCAGTACTTC.